The clone carrying this TCR beta chain was found a few times. The antigen is undetermined. The record originates from a study of beta chain features in type 1 diabetes. Broader study findings: TCRB CDR3 length was moderately but significantly reduced in all four CD4+ subsets of Type 1 diabetes patients. It was among patients, rather than healthy donors, that naive, central memory and Treg TCRB repertoires appeared more similar.

Sorted cells reached over 95% purity in every population. V lost 3 bases, J lost 3 bases, and 6 bases lay in between. This CDR3 has 11 residues. The V gene's germline CDR1 is DFQATT and CDR2 SNEGSKA (reference sequence). The study reverse transcribed the entire isolated RNA, so it sequenced expressed TCRB transcripts. Generated by immunoSEQ multiplex PCR, the TCRdb table keeps only in-frame clones and is missing some. The sample lists 550,000 to 850,000 clones; roughly 13% were seen once. V usage is TRBV20-1 and J usage is TRBJ2-7; D ambiguous. The sequenced material came from naive CD4+ T cells from blood. This TCR was sampled from a man younger than 35 with type 1 diabetes. CDR3 sequence: CSASFNYEQYF. The CDR3 DNA reads as TGCAGTGCTAGTTTCAACTACGAGCAGTACTTC.